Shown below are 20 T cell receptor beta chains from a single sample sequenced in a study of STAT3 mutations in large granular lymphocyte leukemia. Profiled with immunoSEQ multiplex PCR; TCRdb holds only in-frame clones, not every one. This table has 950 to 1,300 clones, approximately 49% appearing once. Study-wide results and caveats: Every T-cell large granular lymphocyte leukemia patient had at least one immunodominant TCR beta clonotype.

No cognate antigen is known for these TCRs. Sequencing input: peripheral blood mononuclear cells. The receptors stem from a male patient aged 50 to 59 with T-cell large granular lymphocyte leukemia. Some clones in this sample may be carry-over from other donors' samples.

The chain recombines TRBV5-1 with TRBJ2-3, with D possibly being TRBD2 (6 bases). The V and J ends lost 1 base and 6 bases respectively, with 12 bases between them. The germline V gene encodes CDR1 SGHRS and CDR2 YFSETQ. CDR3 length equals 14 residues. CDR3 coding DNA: TGCGCCAGCAGCTTGATCGGGAGAATGGATACGCAGTATTTT. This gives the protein CASSLIGRMDTQYF.

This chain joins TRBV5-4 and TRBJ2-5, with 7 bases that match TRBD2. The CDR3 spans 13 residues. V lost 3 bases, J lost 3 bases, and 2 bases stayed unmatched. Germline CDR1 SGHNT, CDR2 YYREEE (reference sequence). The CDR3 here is CASSSGGEETQYF. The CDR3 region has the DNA TGTGCCAGCAGCTCTGGGGGGGAAGAGACCCAGTACTTC.

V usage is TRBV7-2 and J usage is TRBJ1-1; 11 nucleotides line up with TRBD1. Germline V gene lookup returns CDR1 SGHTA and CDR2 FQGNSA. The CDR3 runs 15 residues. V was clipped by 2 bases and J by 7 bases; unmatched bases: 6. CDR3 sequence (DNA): TGTGCCAGCAGCTTATGGACAGGGGGCGAGAATGAAGCTTTCTTT. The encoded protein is CASSLWTGGENEAFF.

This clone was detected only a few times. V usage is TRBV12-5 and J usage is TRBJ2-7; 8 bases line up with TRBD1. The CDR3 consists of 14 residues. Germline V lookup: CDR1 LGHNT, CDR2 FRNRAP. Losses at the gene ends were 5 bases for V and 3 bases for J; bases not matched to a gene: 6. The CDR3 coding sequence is TGTGCTAGTGGTACCGGGACAGGTGTCTACGAGCAGTACTTC. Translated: CASGTGTGVYEQYF.

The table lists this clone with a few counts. The CDR3 bases are TGCAGCGCCGGAGGCACTGAAGCTTTCTTT. Protein sequence: CSAGGTEAFF. The chain employs TRBV29-1 and TRBJ1-1; no reliable D call. Trimming removed 7 bases at V and 4 bases at J, with 7 bases between. Germline assignment: CDR1 SQVTM and CDR2 ANQGSEA. This CDR3 is built from 10 residues. The full variable domain, its missing parts supplied by reference TRBV29-1 and TRBJ1-1, is SAVISQKPSRDICQRGTSLTIQCQVDSQVTMMFWYRQQPGQSLTLIATANQGSEATYESGFVIDKFPISRPNLTFSTLTVSNMSPEDSSIYLCSAGGTEAFFGQGTRLTVV.

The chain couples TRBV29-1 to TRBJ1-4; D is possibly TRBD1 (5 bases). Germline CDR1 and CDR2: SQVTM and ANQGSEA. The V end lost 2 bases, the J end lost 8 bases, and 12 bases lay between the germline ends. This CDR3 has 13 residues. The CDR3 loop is CSVESQGDEKLFF. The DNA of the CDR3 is TGCAGCGTTGAATCTCAGGGTGACGAAAAACTGTTTTTT.

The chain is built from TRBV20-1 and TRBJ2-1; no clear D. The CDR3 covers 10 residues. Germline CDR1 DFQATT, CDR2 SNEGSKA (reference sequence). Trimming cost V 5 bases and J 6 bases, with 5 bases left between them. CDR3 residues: CSAPPNEQFF. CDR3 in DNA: TGCAGTGCTCCTCCCAATGAGCAGTTCTTC.

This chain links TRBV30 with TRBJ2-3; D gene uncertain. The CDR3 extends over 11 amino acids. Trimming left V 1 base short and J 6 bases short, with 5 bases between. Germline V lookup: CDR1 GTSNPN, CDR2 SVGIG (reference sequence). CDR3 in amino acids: CAWSALDTQYF. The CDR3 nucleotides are TGTGCCTGGAGTGCGTTGGATACGCAGTATTTT.

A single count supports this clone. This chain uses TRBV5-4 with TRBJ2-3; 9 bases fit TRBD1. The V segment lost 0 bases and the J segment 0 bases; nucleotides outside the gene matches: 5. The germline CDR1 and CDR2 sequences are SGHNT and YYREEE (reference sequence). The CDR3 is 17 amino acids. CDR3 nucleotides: TGTGCCAGCAGCTTGGGGGGACAGGGACCAAGCACAGATACGCAGTATTTT. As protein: CASSLGGQGPSTDTQYF. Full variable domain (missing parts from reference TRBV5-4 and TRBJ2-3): ETGVTQSPTHLIKTRGQQVTLRCSSQSGHNTVSWYQQALGQGPQFIFQYYREEENGRGNFPPRFSGLQFPNYSSELNVNALELDDSALYLCASSLGGQGPSTDTQYFGPGTRLTVL.

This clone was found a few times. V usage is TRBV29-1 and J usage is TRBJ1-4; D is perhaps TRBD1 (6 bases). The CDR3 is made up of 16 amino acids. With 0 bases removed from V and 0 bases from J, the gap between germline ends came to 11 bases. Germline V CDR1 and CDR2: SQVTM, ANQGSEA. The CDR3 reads CSVEDRGGATNEKLFF. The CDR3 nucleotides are TGCAGCGTTGAAGATCGAGGGGGGGCAACTAATGAAAAACTGTTTTTT.

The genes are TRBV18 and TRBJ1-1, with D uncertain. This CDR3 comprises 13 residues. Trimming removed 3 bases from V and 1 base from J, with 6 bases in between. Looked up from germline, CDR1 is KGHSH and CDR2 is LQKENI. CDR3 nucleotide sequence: TGTGCCAGCTCACCGAAACAGAACACTGAAGCTTTCTTT. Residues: CASSPKQNTEAFF.

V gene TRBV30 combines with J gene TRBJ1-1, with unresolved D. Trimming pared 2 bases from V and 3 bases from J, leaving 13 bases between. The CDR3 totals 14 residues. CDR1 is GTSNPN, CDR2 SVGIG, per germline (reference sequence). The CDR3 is CAWSPPGEYTEAFF. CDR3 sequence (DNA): TGTGCCTGGAGTCCGCCCGGGGAGTACACTGAAGCTTTCTTT. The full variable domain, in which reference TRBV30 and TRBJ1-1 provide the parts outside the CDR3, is SQTIHQWPATLVQPVGSPLSLECTVEGTSNPNLYWYRQAAGRGLQLLFYSVGIGQISSEVPQNLSASRPQDRQFILSSKKLLLSDSGFYLCAWSPPGEYTEAFFGQGTRLTVV.

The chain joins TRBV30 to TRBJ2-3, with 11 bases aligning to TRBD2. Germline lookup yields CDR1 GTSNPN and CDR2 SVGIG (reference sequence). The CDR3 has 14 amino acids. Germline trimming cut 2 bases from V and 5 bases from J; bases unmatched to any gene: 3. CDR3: CAWSQGLAGDTQYF. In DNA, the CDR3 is TGTGCCTGGAGTCAAGGACTAGCGGGAGATACGCAGTATTTT. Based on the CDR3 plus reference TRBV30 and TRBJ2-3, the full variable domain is SQTIHQWPATLVQPVGSPLSLECTVEGTSNPNLYWYRQAAGRGLQLLFYSVGIGQISSEVPQNLSASRPQDRQFILSSKKLLLSDSGFYLCAWSQGLAGDTQYFGPGTRLTVL.

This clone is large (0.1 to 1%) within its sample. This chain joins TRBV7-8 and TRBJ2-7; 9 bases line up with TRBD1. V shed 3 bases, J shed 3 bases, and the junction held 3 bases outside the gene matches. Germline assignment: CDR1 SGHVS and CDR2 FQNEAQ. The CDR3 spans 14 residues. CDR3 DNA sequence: TGTGCCAGCAGCTTGCCGGGACAGGGCTACGAGCAGTACTTC. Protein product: CASSLPGQGYEQYF.

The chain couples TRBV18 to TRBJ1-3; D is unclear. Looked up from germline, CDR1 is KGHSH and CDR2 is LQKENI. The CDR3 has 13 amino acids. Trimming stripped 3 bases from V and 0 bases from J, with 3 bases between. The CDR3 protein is CASSPTSGNTIYF. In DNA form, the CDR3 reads TGTGCCAGCTCACCGACCTCTGGAAACACCATATATTTT.

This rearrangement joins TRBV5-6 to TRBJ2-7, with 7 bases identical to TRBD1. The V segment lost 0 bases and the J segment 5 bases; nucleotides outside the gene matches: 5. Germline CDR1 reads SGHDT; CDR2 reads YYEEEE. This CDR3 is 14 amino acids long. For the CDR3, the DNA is TGTGCCAGCAGCTTGGGCACAGGGGTCAACGAGCAGTACTTC. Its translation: CASSLGTGVNEQYF. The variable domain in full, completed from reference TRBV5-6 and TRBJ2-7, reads DAGVTQSPTHLIKTRGQQVTLRCSPKSGHDTVSWYQQALGQGPQFIFQYYEEEERQRGNFPDRFSGHQFPNYSSELNVNALLLGDSALYLCASSLGTGVNEQYFGPGTRLTVT.

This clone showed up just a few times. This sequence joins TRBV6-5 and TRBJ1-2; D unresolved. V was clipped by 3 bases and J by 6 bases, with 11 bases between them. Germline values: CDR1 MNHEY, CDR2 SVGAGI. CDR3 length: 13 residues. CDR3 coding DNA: TGTGCCAGCAGTTATCCTGGTGGGAATGGCTACACCTTC. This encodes CASSYPGGNGYTF.

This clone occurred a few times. CDR3 region: CSARTGQGNEQFF. Here the CDR3 DNA reads TGCAGCGCCAGGACAGGGCAGGGCAATGAGCAGTTCTTC. This chain links TRBV29-1 with TRBJ2-1, with 8 bases aligning to TRBD1. The CDR3 is 13 amino acids. V lost 7 bases, J lost 6 bases, and 8 bases stayed unmatched. The V gene's germline CDR1 is SQVTM and CDR2 ANQGSEA.

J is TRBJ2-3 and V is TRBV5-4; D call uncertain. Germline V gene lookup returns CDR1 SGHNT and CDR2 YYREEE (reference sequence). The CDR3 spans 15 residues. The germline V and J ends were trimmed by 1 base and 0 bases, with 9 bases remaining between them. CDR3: CASSLKQLSTDTQYF. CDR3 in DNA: TGTGCCAGCAGCTTGAAGCAATTGAGCACAGATACGCAGTATTTT.

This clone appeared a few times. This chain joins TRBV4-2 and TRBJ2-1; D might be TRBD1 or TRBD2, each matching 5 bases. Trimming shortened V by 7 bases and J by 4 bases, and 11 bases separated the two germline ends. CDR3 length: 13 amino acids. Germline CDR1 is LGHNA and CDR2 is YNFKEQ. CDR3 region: CASTQGAYNEQFF. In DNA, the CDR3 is TGTGCCAGCACCCAGGGAGCTTACAATGAGCAGTTCTTC.